Listed below are T cell receptor beta chains from one sample, sequenced in a study of T cells in Graves' hyperthyroidism and ophthalmopathy. TCRdb itself ran the multiplex PCR reads through MiXCR, one entry per CDR3 protein. Among around 290,000 distinct CDR3 sequences listed, about an eighth were seen once. The sequenced sample was blood. The source of these receptors is a woman aged 25 to 39 with Graves' hyperthyroidism that later progressed to Graves' ophthalmopathy. Each CDR3 is given with its conserved first and last residue. A D gene is named only where the DNA matches it firmly. Rows give clone size only sometimes, using once, few, many, or a class for an expanded clone.

clone_size d_call j_call v_call cdr3_nt cdr3_aa
many NA TRBJ2-1 TRBV20-1 TGCAGTGCTAGGGCCAGCGTCTACAATGAGCAGTTCTTC CSARASVYNEQFF
many NA TRBJ1-2 TRBV18 TGTGCCAGCTCCCCCGCGCGCGCAGGCTATAACTATGGCTACACCTTC CASSPARAGYNYGYTF
many NA TRBJ1-6 TRBV20-1 TGCAGTGCTAGAGATACGATCTCGATAGAGTATAATTCACCCCTCCACTTT CSARDTISIEYNSPLHF
few TRBD1 TRBJ2-2 TRBV11-3 TGTGCCAGCAGCCAGGGACAGGGATCTCTTGAAATGAACACCGGGGAGCTGTTTTTT CASSQGQGSLEMNTGELFF
few TRBD1 TRBJ2-2 TRBV12-3/TRBV12-4 TGTGCCAGCAGCAATCTCCGGACAGGGGCGAACACCGGGGAGCTGTTTTTT CASSNLRTGANTGELFF
many TRBD2 TRBJ2-2 TRBV7-9 TGTGCCAGCAGCAGAAGGCTAGCGGGAGTGGGTACCGGGGAGCTGTTTTTT CASSRRLAGVGTGELFF
many TRBD2 TRBJ2-1 TRBV6-1 TGTGCCAGCAGTTCCACGGACCTGACTAGCGGGAGCGGCAATGAGCAGTTCTTC CASSSTDLTSGSGNEQFF
NA NA TRBJ2-3 TRBV9 TGTGCCAGCGCCCCGGACGTAAGCACAGATACGCAGTATTTT CASAPDVSTDTQYF
many NA TRBJ2-1 TRBV7-9 TGTGCCAGCAGCCGACGGGAAACGAAAGACAATGAGCAGTTCTTC CASSRRETKDNEQFF
few TRBD2 TRBJ2-7 TRBV4-2 TGTGCCAGCAGCCAAGATCTGAAGCCTAGCGGGAACGAGCAGTACTTC CASSQDLKPSGNEQYF
many TRBD2 TRBJ2-5 TRBV7-8 TGTGCCAGCAGCCGTGGGGGGGGACCGGGACTAGCGGGAGTCGAGACCCAGTACTTC CASSRGGGPGLAGVETQYF
many TRBD2 TRBJ2-1 TRBV10-3 TGTGCCATCAGTCGGATAGCGGGAGACTCCTACAATGAGCAGTTCTTC CAISRIAGDSYNEQFF
few NA TRBJ2-7 TRBV7-2 TGTGCCAGCAGCTTAGTCTCGGGACCACGTTACGAGCAGTACTTC CASSLVSGPRYEQYF
many NA TRBJ2-3 TRBV3-1 TGTGCCAGCAGCCAGGGGCCCCTTAGCACAGATACGCAGTATTTT CASSQGPLSTDTQYF
many TRBD1 TRBJ2-7 TRBV28 TGTGCCAGCAGTTTGGACCGGACAGGGGAGCGCTACGAGCAGTACTTC CASSLDRTGERYEQYF
NA TRBD1 TRBJ1-6 TRBV6-1 TGTGCCAGCGGACAGGGGTCTTCACCCCTCCACTTT CASGQGSSPLHF
few NA TRBJ1-1 TRBV29-1 TGCAGCGTTCGGGGACTCAACACTGAAGCTTTCTTT CSVRGLNTEAFF
NA TRBD2 TRBJ2-7 TRBV10-3 TGTGCCATTTCGGAGGCGGGAGCGTCCTACGAGCAGTACTTC CAISEAGASYEQYF
many NA TRBJ2-7 TRBV6-2/TRBV6-3 TGTGCCAGCAGTCCAAAACCACTTGACTACTTCTCCTACGAGCAGTACTTC CASSPKPLDYFSYEQYF
many NA TRBJ2-1 TRBV6-1 TGTGCCAGCAGCTCTTTTCAGGGCGTTCGGGGAGGTAATGAGCAGTTCTTC CASSSFQGVRGGNEQFF
many TRBD1 TRBJ2-7 TRBV24-1 TGTGCCACCATTCTGGGACAGGGGAGAACCAAACCATCCTACGAGCAGTACTTC CATILGQGRTKPSYEQYF
many NA TRBJ2-3 TRBV20-1 TGCAGTGCTAGAGATACCAACCTTGTCAGCACAGATACGCAGTATTTT CSARDTNLVSTDTQYF
NA TRBD1 TRBJ1-2 TRBV30 TGTGCCTGGAGCGCAGGGGTAACAGGGGACGACGGCTACACCTTC CAWSAGVTGDDGYTF
many NA TRBJ2-7 TRBV2 TGTGCCAGCAGCGTTACTAGTAGCTACGAGCAGTACTTC CASSVTSSYEQYF
many NA TRBJ1-2 TRBV12-3/TRBV12-4 TGTGCCAGCAGTCCTTTTAGACAGGCGGGAGGCTACACCTTC CASSPFRQAGGYTF
many NA TRBJ2-1 TRBV18 TGTGCCAGCTCATGGGACAAGTCCTACAATGAGCAGTTCTTC CASSWDKSYNEQFF
many TRBD2 TRBJ2-1 TRBV20-1 TGCAGTGCTTCTTACAGCGGGGCGGGAAATGAGCAGTTCTTC CSASYSGAGNEQFF
NA NA TRBJ2-7 TRBV19 TGTGCCAGTAGTATAGCCTCAGCAAGTCTGTCCTACGAGCAGTACTTC CASSIASASLSYEQYF
many TRBD1 TRBJ2-3 TRBV27 TGTGCCAGCAGCCAGCTCGACAGGGTACTCACAGATACGCAGTATTTT CASSQLDRVLTDTQYF
few TRBD2 TRBJ2-5 TRBV7-6 TGTGCCAGCAGCTTAGGCGCCGGGACTAGCGGCTCTGAGACCCAGTACTTC CASSLGAGTSGSETQYF
many NA TRBJ2-7 TRBV20-1 TGCAGTGCTAGGTCGGGTGGCCCCTACGAGCAGTACTTC CSARSGGPYEQYF
many NA TRBJ2-5 TRBV3-1 TGTGCCAGCAGCCCTTTGGGCGTCCAAGAGACCCAGTACTTC CASSPLGVQETQYF
many NA TRBJ1-2 TRBV5-5 TGTGCCAGCAGCTGGGACGGCAACTATGGCTACACCTTC CASSWDGNYGYTF
many NA TRBJ2-5 TRBV6-1 TGTGCCAGCAAGATTGGGACACTGGTTCAAGAGACCCAGTACTTC CASKIGTLVQETQYF
many TRBD2 TRBJ2-5 TRBV7-3 TGTGCCAGCAGCCCGGGACTAGCGGGAGGAGGGGCCCAAGAGACCCAGTACTTC CASSPGLAGGGAQETQYF
NA NA TRBJ2-5 TRBV6-4 TGTGCCAGCAGGGGGCCGGGAGAGACCCAGTACTTC CASRGPGETQYF
many NA TRBJ1-2 TRBV7-2 TGTGCCAGCAGCTCGTGGGGAGCTAACTATGGCTACACCTTC CASSSWGANYGYTF
few NA TRBJ2-1 TRBV4-1 TGCGCCAGCAGCCAAGAAGAGGGCCGTATCTTGGAGTTCTTC CASSQEEGRILEFF
many NA TRBJ2-7 TRBV20-1 TGCAGTGCTTCCTACAATGACGGAGGAGGGGAGCAGTACTTC CSASYNDGGGEQYF
many NA TRBJ1-5 TRBV6-1 TGTGCCAGCAGTGATAGGATGGGCAATCAGCCCCAGCATTTT CASSDRMGNQPQHF
many NA TRBJ1-2 TRBV12-3/TRBV12-4 TGTGCCAGTCAGGGAAGTGGTGGCTACACCTTC CASQGSGGYTF
many NA TRBJ2-1 TRBV7-2 TGTGCCAGCAGCTTACGCAAAGCCCCCAATGAGCAGTTCTTC CASSLRKAPNEQFF
few TRBD1 TRBJ1-4 TRBV6-1 TGTGCCAGCAGCCTAACAGGGGCGAAAACAACTAATGAAAAACTGTTTTTT CASSLTGAKTTNEKLFF
many NA TRBJ2-7 TRBV27 TGTGCCAGCAGTTCCAACAGGTACGAGCAGTACTTC CASSSNRYEQYF
NA NA TRBJ2-1 TRBV5-4 TGTGCCAGCAGCGAAGGTCCGGGACAAGAAAATTTGGAGCAGTTCTTC CASSEGPGQENLEQFF
many TRBD1 TRBJ2-1 TRBV28 TGTGCCAGCAGTCCCCCCCCGGGACAGGGTTACAATGAGCAGTTCTTC CASSPPPGQGYNEQFF
many NA TRBJ2-3 TRBV2 TGTGCCAGCAGCGCCGGGACACGCACAGATACGCAGTATTTT CASSAGTRTDTQYF
many NA TRBJ2-3 TRBV28 TGTGCCAGCAGCCCCCTGTCAGATACGCAGTATTTT CASSPLSDTQYF
NA NA TRBJ2-7 TRBV28 TGTGCCAGCAGTTTCGAAGACGGGAGAGCCGAGCAGTACTTC CASSFEDGRAEQYF
NA NA TRBJ2-3 TRBV27 TGTGCCTGTCAAGGCCCCCGGGGCACAAATACGCAGTATTTT CACQGPRGTNTQYF
many NA TRBJ1-5 TRBV7-9 TGTGCCAGCAGCTTAGGTGTAGGGTGGCAGCCCCAGCATTTT CASSLGVGWQPQHF
many NA TRBJ2-3 TRBV5-1 TGCGCCAGCAGCAGGTTCCCGGGGGAAGGGGATACGCAGTATTTT CASSRFPGEGDTQYF